Listed below are T cell receptor beta chains from one sample, sequenced in a study of blood T cell repertoires in COVID-19. Assay used: immunoSEQ multiplex PCR; TCRdb lists only in-frame clones, some missing. The sample consists of 220,000 or so clones, around three quarters of them appearing once. The sample comprised peripheral blood. Receptor source: a woman between 65 and 79 years old with acute or convalescent COVID-19. Both conserved end residues are part of each CDR3. Fields, in order: D gene, clone size, CDR3 length, V gene, J gene, CDR3 DNA, CDR3 protein. D genes are given only for firm matches. Expanded clones get a size class; other rows say once, few or many, or leave the size out.

>.|.|14|TRBV6-5|TRBJ1-3
TGTGCCAGCAGTTACTCCCCGGAGGGAAACACCATATATTTT
CASSYSPEGNTIYF
>.|few|15|TRBV9|TRBJ2-1
TGTGCCAGCAGCGTAGCGGTATTCTCCTACAATGAGCAGTTCTTC
CASSVAVFSYNEQFF
>.|.|11|TRBV29-1|TRBJ2-7
TGCAGCGTGGACAACTCCTACGAGCAGTACTTC
CSVDNSYEQYF
>TRBD1|few|13|TRBV12-3/TRBV12-4|TRBJ1-6
TGTGCCAGCAGCCCTGGGACAGAATCACCCCTCCACTTT
CASSPGTESPLHF
>.|.|11|TRBV28|TRBJ1-4
TGTGCCGCGGGCCTGGCTCAAAAACTGTTTTTT
CAAGLAQKLFF
>.|.|12|TRBV18|TRBJ2-3
TGTGCCAGCTCACCGAGTAGAGATACGCAGTATTTT
CASSPSRDTQYF
>.|.|14|TRBV20-1|TRBJ2-3
TGCAGTGCTAGTCATAGGGGCGCGTCAGATACGCAGTATTTT
CSASHRGASDTQYF
>.|.|15|TRBV10-3|TRBJ2-7
TGTGCCATCAGTGAGTCTTCAGGGGTTACCTACGAGCAGTACTTC
CAISESSGVTYEQYF
>.|.|12|TRBV5-6|TRBJ2-7
TGTGCCAGCAGCTTGCAGTCCTACGAGCAGTACTTC
CASSLQSYEQYF
>.|.|14|TRBV5-1|TRBJ1-1
TGCGCCAGCAGAGGGGGAACTGGGAACACTGAAGCTTTCTTT
CASRGGTGNTEAFF
>.|.|15|TRBV6-5|TRBJ2-7
TGTGCCAGCAGTTACTCGTGGACTCTCTCCTACGAGCAGTACTTC
CASSYSWTLSYEQYF
>.|once|12|TRBV11-3|TRBJ2-2
TGTGCCAGCCGCAGGGGCACCGGGGAGCTGTTTTTT
CASRRGTGELFF
>.|.|12|TRBV29-1|TRBJ2-3
TGCAGCGTTGAAGAGGCGGCAGATACGCAGTATTTT
CSVEEAADTQYF
>TRBD1|.|15|TRBV7-9|TRBJ2-2
TGTGCCAGCAGCCCGGGTCAGGGGGACACCGGGGAGCTGTTTTTT
CASSPGQGDTGELFF
>.|.|12|TRBV28|TRBJ1-5
TGTGCCAGCCATCAAGGAGATCAGCCCCAGCATTTT
CASHQGDQPQHF
>TRBD2|once|14|TRBV10-1|TRBJ2-3
TGCGCCAGCAGCTCGACTAGCGGCACAGATACGCAGTATTTT
CASSSTSGTDTQYF
>.|.|17|TRBV5-1|TRBJ1-1
TGCGCCAGCAGCTTGGTCGGTGACATGGACTTGAACACTGAAGCTTTCTTT
CASSLVGDMDLNTEAFF
>TRBD1|once|13|TRBV29-1|TRBJ1-2
TGCAGCGACTACGACAGGGCTAACTATGGCTACACCTTC
CSDYDRANYGYTF
>.|.|13|TRBV5-8|TRBJ1-2
TGTGCCAGCAGCTTGTCGCGGTACTATGGCTACACCTTC
CASSLSRYYGYTF
>TRBD1|once|14|TRBV11-2|TRBJ2-7
TGTGCCAGCAGCCAAGAACCATCAGGGGGCGAGCAGTACTTC
CASSQEPSGGEQYF
>.|.|12|TRBV3-1/TRBV3-2|TRBJ1-1
TGTGCCAGCAGCCTTCGGGACACTGAAGCTTTCTTT
CASSLRDTEAFF
>TRBD1|.|15|TRBV25-1|TRBJ1-5
TGTGCCAGCAGTGCTTCAGGACAGGGAAATCAGCCCCAGCATTTT
CASSASGQGNQPQHF
>.|.|16|TRBV18|TRBJ2-6
TGTGCCAGCTCACCGAGGAGGGCCCCCGGGGCCAACGTCCTGACTTTC
CASSPRRAPGANVLTF
>TRBD1|.|18|TRBV15|TRBJ1-2
TGTGCCACCAGCAGAGATCTGGGACAGGGGGCGTGGGACTATGGCTACACCTTC
CATSRDLGQGAWDYGYTF
>.|.|14|TRBV6-5|TRBJ1-1
TGTGCCAGCAGCCGCCCTGGACAGAACACTGAAGCTTTCTTT
CASSRPGQNTEAFF
>TRBD1|.|15|TRBV28|TRBJ2-5
TGTGCCAGCGAAGAAGGGACAGGGGGCGCCGAGACCCAGTACTTC
CASEEGTGGAETQYF
>.|.|14|TRBV19|TRBJ2-3
TGTGCCAGTAGTATAGGCGGGAACAGTGAAACGCAGTATTTT
CASSIGGNSETQYF
>.|.|12|TRBV2|TRBJ2-3
TGTGCCAGCAGGGCCCTGGCAGATACGCAGTATTTT
CASRALADTQYF
>.|.|12|TRBV23-1|TRBJ2-7
TGCGCCAGCCCTGGTGAGGGCCGCGAGCAGTACTTC
CASPGEGREQYF
>TRBD1|.|14|TRBV5-1|TRBJ1-1
TGCGCCAGCAGCCCGGGGACAGATCCACTTGCAGCTTTCTTT
CASSPGTDPLAAFF
>TRBD2|.|15|TRBV14|TRBJ2-5
TGTGCCAGCAGCCCTCTAGCGGGAGCTGCGGAGACCCAGTACTTC
CASSPLAGAAETQYF
>.|.|14|TRBV5-1|TRBJ1-2
TGCGCCAGCAGCTCCGGGGGAGAACCCTATGGCTACACCTTC
CASSSGGEPYGYTF
>.|.|13|TRBV4-2|TRBJ2-7
TGTGCCAGCAGCCGAAGTACTTCCTACGAGCAGTACTTC
CASSRSTSYEQYF
>.|.|15|TRBV5-1|TRBJ2-2
TGCGCCAGCAGCTTGGGTCAGGGAGGATCCGGGGAGCTGTTTTTT
CASSLGQGGSGELFF
>TRBD1|.|14|TRBV7-9|TRBJ2-4
TGTGCCAGCAGCCCCACAGGGGTCGGGTACATTCAGTACTTC
CASSPTGVGYIQYF
>.|.|14|TRBV18|TRBJ2-2
TGTGCCAGCTCACCCGGACAGAACACCGGGGAGCTGTTTTTT
CASSPGQNTGELFF